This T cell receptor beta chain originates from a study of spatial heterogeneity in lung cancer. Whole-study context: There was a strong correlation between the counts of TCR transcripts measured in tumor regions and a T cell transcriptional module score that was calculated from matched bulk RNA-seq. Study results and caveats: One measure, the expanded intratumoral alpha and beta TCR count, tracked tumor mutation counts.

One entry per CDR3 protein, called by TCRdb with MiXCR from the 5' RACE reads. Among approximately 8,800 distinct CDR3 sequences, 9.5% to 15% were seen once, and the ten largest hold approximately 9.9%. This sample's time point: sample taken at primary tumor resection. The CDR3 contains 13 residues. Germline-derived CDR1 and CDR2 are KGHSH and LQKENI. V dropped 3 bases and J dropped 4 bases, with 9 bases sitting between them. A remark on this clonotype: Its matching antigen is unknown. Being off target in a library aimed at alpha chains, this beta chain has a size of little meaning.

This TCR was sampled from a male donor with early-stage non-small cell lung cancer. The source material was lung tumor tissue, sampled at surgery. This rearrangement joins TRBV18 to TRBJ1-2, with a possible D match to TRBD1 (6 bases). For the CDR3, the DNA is TGTGCCAGCTCACCCCAGGACAGCTATGGCTACACCTTC. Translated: CASSPQDSYGYTF.